This T cell receptor beta chain was found in a study of cytomegalovirus exposure and HLA in healthy donors. Study summary: Of the donors genotyped, 300 to 500 in all, about 80% fell in the Caucasian-associated ancestry cluster. General study findings and limits: CMV serostatus was the sole immune exposure data available. Reports described diagnosis of cytomegalovirus status by the classifier as highly specific and sensitive. TCR beta chains numbering under 200 were designated cytomegalovirus-associated.

Turning to this clone: Its antigen is not identified.

13 Jbeta primers and 60 Vbeta primers were used for the PCR. Assay used: immunoSEQ multiplex PCR; TCRdb lists only in-frame clones, some missing. The sample has almost 90,000 clones, about 85% seen once. This TCR was sampled from a man aged 35-49 years in good health and CMV-seropositive. Sequencing was done on a sample of PBMCs.

The CDR3 reads CASSLWAGGYVSPLHF. The CDR3, as DNA: TGTGCCAGCAGCTTATGGGCAGGGGGATATGTTTCACCCCTCCACTTT. V and J are TRBV7-9 and TRBJ1-6, with 7 bases identical to TRBD1. With V trimmed by 2 bases and J by 9 bases, 10 bases remained unmatched. The germline V gene has CDR1 SEHNR and CDR2 FQNEAQ (reference sequence). This CDR3 is 16 amino acids long.